The entry below gives a single T cell receptor (beta chain) sequence along with its context. Its antigen is as yet unknown. The data belong to a study of OX40 agonist ivuxolimab in advanced cancers. Study in general: All patients had ivuxolimab intravenously every 2 weeks at 0.01 to 10 mg/kg.

Findings and caveats of the study: Compared with others, partial responders at 0.1-3.0 mg/kg displayed clonal expansion among the lowest.

Some clones are missing from TCRdb's copy, which holds only in-frame ones; the method was immunoSEQ multiplex PCR. The top ten clones hold about 37% of a sample with roughly 24,000 clones, approximately 85% of them seen once. This CDR3 spans 11 amino acids. Germline V CDR1 and CDR2: LNHDA, SQIVND (reference sequence). The germline V and J ends were trimmed by 7 bases and 7 bases, with 11 bases remaining between them. The sequence derives from an adult with an advanced solid tumor such as melanoma, head and neck, liver or kidney cancer. Here the sequenced sample was CD4+ or CD8+ T cells sorted from blood, taken in a trial of the OX40 agonist ivuxolimab. The V and J genes are TRBV19 and TRBJ2-7, with D possibly being TRBD1 (5 bases). The CDR3, as DNA: TGTGCCAGTATTCAAAGGGGAGAGCAGTACTTC. Protein sequence: CASIQRGEQYF.